What follows are 32 T cell receptor beta chains derived from one specimen sequenced in a study of cytomegalovirus exposure and HLA in healthy donors. Sequencing used immunoSEQ multiplex PCR; TCRdb keeps in-frame clones, though not all of them. The sample lists roughly 260,000 clones, 85% to 90% seen once, with 2.6% in the top ten. The sample consisted of PBMCs. Every receptor here comes from a man between 18 and 29 years old in good health and CMV-seronegative.

The chain combines TRBV7-8 with TRBJ2-1; 13 nucleotides agree with TRBD2. V lost 2 bases, J lost 15 bases, and 10 bases stayed unmatched. This CDR3 region has 15 residues. Germline CDR1 SGHVS, CDR2 FQNEAQ. Here the CDR3 DNA reads TGTGCCAGCAGCTTAAGGGTGACTAGCGGGGGGCATCGGTTCTTC. It translates to CASSLRVTSGGHRFF.

This chain uses TRBV7-6 with TRBJ2-1; TRBD1 might be the D (6 bases). V was trimmed by 5 bases and J by 6 bases, leaving 14 bases between them. The germline CDR1 and CDR2 sequences are SGHVS and FNYEAQ. The CDR3 is made up of 14 amino acids. The CDR3: CASSGWTEGNEQFF. In DNA form, the CDR3 reads TGTGCCAGCAGCGGTTGGACAGAGGGCAATGAGCAGTTCTTC.

The rearrangement links TRBV23-1 to TRBJ1-2; D not certain. TRBV23-1 is classed as an ORF, of uncertain function. This CDR3 has 16 amino acids. Trimming left V 4 bases short and J 5 bases short, with 20 bases between. Written as DNA, the CDR3 is TGCGCCAGCAGTCGGTCTGAAGAGGGCTTCCTATATGGCTACACCTTC. This sequence encodes CASSRSEEGFLYGYTF.

The chain is built from TRBV11-3 and TRBJ2-3; a possible D gene is TRBD1 (6 bases). The V end was cut by 5 bases, the J end by 9 bases, with 12 bases between. CDR1 SGHNT and CDR2 YENEEA come from the germline V gene. This CDR3 is 12 amino acids long. DNA for the CDR3: TGTGCCAGCAGCCCCAGGGGAGAGACGCAGTATTTT. Amino acids: CASSPRGETQYF. Full variable domain (remainder filled in from reference TRBV11-3 and TRBJ2-3): EAGVVQSPRYKIIEKKQPVAFWCNPISGHNTLYWYLQNLGQGPELLIRYENEEAVDDSQLPKDRFSAERLKGVDSTLKIQPAELGDSAVYLCASSPRGETQYFGPGTRLTVL.

This chain joins TRBV2 and TRBJ2-7; tentatively, D is TRBD2 (7 bases). Germline CDR1 SNHLY, CDR2 FYNNEI. The CDR3 loop spans 14 amino acids. V shed 8 bases and J shed 7 bases, with 21 bases lying between them. CDR3 sequence (DNA): TGTGCCAGCGCATGGGGGGGGGCCTTGCGGGAGCAGTACTTC. Translation: CASAWGGALREQYF.

The chain combines TRBV14 with TRBJ2-7; 9 bases are a match to TRBD1. J lost 1 base, V lost 0 bases, and 7 bases had no gene match. Germline V gives CDR1 SGHDN, CDR2 FVKESK. The CDR3 contains 17 residues. The CDR3 region is CASSQDLGGQGSYEQYF. In DNA, the CDR3 is TGTGCCAGCAGCCAAGATCTTGGGGGACAGGGTTCCTACGAGCAGTACTTC.

This clone was found once. The chain links TRBV2 to TRBJ2-6, with a possible D match to TRBD2 (5 bases). Trimming removed 5 bases at V and 4 bases at J, with 12 bases between. Germline V gene data show CDR1 as SNHLY and CDR2 as FYNNEI. This CDR3 comprises 15 residues. This CDR3 is CASSFGGSGANVLTF. CDR3 sequence (DNA): TGTGCCAGCAGTTTCGGAGGAAGCGGGGCCAACGTCCTGACTTTC.

The CDR3 DNA sequence: TGTGCTAGTGCCTCCGACAGAGGATTCGAAAAACTGTTTTTT. It translates to CASASDRGFEKLFF. V is TRBV12-5 and J is TRBJ1-4; D is perhaps TRBD1 (5 bases). From germline, CDR1 is LGHNT and CDR2 FRNRAP. Trimming pared 7 bases from V and 8 bases from J, leaving 17 bases between. CDR3 length equals 14 residues.

The chain employs TRBV6-6 and TRBJ2-1; D is unclear. Trimming removed 8 bases from V and 2 bases from J, with 10 bases in between. CDR3 size: 13 residues. From germline, CDR1 is MNHNY and CDR2 SVGAGI (reference sequence). This CDR3 is CASSGVTYNEQFF. CDR3 coding DNA: TGTGCCAGCTCCGGAGTGACCTACAATGAGCAGTTCTTC.

The chain carries TRBV5-1 and TRBJ2-5; TRBD1 might be the D (7 bases). Trimming pared 0 bases from V and 5 bases from J, leaving 23 bases between. The length of the CDR3 is 18 residues. Germline loops: CDR1 SGHRS, CDR2 YFSETQ. Written as DNA, the CDR3 is TGCGCCAGCAGCTTGGCCGTGCAGGGGGGTTTAGGACGGGAGACCCAGTACTTC. The encoded protein is CASSLAVQGGLGRETQYF.

The rearrangement uses TRBV19 and TRBJ2-1, with 9 bases fitting TRBD2. This CDR3 has 16 residues. The germline V gene encodes CDR1 LNHDA and CDR2 SQIVND (reference sequence). J was trimmed by 1 base and V by 5 bases; bases with no gene match: 6. CDR3 residues: CASSGASGASYNEQFF. For the CDR3, the DNA is TGTGCCAGTAGTGGCGCTAGCGGGGCTTCCTACAATGAGCAGTTCTTC.

The chain combines TRBV27 with TRBJ1-2, with TRBD1 matching 7 bases. Looked up from germline, CDR1 is MNHEY and CDR2 is SMNVEV (reference sequence). This CDR3 contains 14 residues. V shed 5 bases and J 5 bases; nucleotides not matched to a gene: 8. CDR3 in amino acids: CASSPAGTVYGYTF. The CDR3 DNA reads TGTGCCAGCAGTCCCGCCGGGACAGTTTATGGCTACACCTTC.

The rearrangement uses TRBV2 and TRBJ2-3; 12 bases line up with TRBD2. CDR3 length equals 17 residues. Trimming took 0 bases from V and 5 from J; bases not matched to a gene: 6. CDR1 is SNHLY and CDR2 is FYNNEI in the germline V gene. The CDR3, as DNA: TGTGCCAGCAGTGAAGCCGTGGCGACTAGCGGGGGAGATACGCAGTATTTT. It specifies CASSEAVATSGGDTQYF.

The chain carries TRBV28 and TRBJ1-1; TRBD1 matches at 7 bases. CDR3 size: 13 residues. Losses at the gene ends were 11 bases for V and 5 bases for J; bases not matched to a gene: 11. Looked up from germline, CDR1 is MDHEN and CDR2 is SYDVKM. The CDR3 loop reads CAGGRQGKTEAFF. The CDR3 DNA follows: TGTGCCGGGGGACGACAGGGAAAAACTGAAGCTTTCTTT.

This chain links TRBV2 with TRBJ2-7, with 9 positions matching TRBD2. J gave up 0 bases and V 4 bases, and 7 bases lay outside the gene matches. The CDR3 runs 16 residues. CDR1 is SNHLY and CDR2 is FYNNEI in the germline V gene. The DNA of the CDR3 is TGTGCCAGCAGTGTCAGTGGCGGGGGGGGCTCCTACGAGCAGTACTTC. This translates into CASSVSGGGGSYEQYF.

This chain connects TRBV7-6 to TRBJ1-5, with D maybe TRBD1 (6 bases). The CDR3 contains 14 residues. V was trimmed by 4 bases and J by 2 bases, leaving 9 bases between them. CDR1 is SGHVS and CDR2 is FNYEAQ in the germline V gene. Here the CDR3 reads CASSSGVGNQPQHF. The DNA for the CDR3 is TGTGCCAGCAGCTCAGGGGTAGGCAATCAGCCCCAGCATTTT. The variable domain in full, completed from reference TRBV7-6 and TRBJ1-5, reads GAGVSQSPRYKVTKRGQDVALRCDPISGHVSLYWYRQALGQGPEFLTYFNYEAQQDKSGLPNDRFSAERPEGSISTLTIQRTEQRDSAMYRCASSSGVGNQPQHFGDGTRLSIL.

J is TRBJ1-6 and V is TRBV5-1; TRBD1 might be the D (5 bases). The germline gives CDR1 SGHRS, CDR2 YFSETQ. There are 13 residues in the CDR3. Between the trimmed V and J ends, which lost 4 bases and 10 bases, there was a span of 12 bases. In nucleotides, the CDR3 is TGCGCCAGCAGCATGGGGACGGGGTCACCCCTCCACTTT. Translated: CASSMGTGSPLHF. Filled out from reference TRBV5-1 and TRBJ1-6, the complete variable domain reads KAGVTQTPRYLIKTRGQQVTLSCSPISGHRSVSWYQQTPGQGLQFLFEYFSETQRNKGNFPGRFSGRQFSNSRSEMNVSTLELGDSALYLCASSMGTGSPLHFGNGTRLTVT.

This chain connects TRBV7-2 to TRBJ2-1; D call uncertain. Germline V gene lookup returns CDR1 SGHTA and CDR2 FQGNSA. The V and J ends lost 2 bases and 9 bases respectively, with 8 bases between them. The CDR3 runs to 12 residues. The CDR3 region has the DNA TGTGCCAGCAGCTTACGGGTTGTTGAGCAGTTCTTC. It specifies CASSLRVVEQFF. Together with reference TRBV7-2 and TRBJ2-1, the CDR3 gives the full variable domain: GAGVSQSPSNKVTEKGKDVELRCDPISGHTALYWYRQSLGQGLEFLIYFQGNSAPDKSGLPSDRFSAERTGGSVSTLTIQRTQQEDSAVYLCASSLRVVEQFFGPGTRLTVL.

This clone has only one observation. As DNA, the CDR3 is TGTGCCAGCAGCGCGGGACTAGTAGAGACCCAGTACTTC. Residues: CASSAGLVETQYF. V usage is TRBV7-9 and J usage is TRBJ2-5, with 8 bases that match TRBD2. Germline loops: CDR1 SEHNR, CDR2 FQNEAQ (reference sequence). The CDR3 extends over 13 amino acids. V shed 5 bases, J shed 4 bases, and the junction held 3 bases outside the gene matches.

The chain employs TRBV7-9 and TRBJ2-7; 10 bases are a match to TRBD2. Germline V gene sequence: CDR1 SEHNR, CDR2 FQNEAQ (reference sequence). This CDR3 has 16 amino acids. V gave up 1 base and J gave up 4 bases; unmatched junction bases: 7. In DNA, the CDR3 is TGTGCCAGCAGCTTAGAGTTTGGGACTAGCGCGTACGAGCAGTACTTC. Amino acids: CASSLEFGTSAYEQYF.

This sequence joins TRBV29-1 and TRBJ2-1; D perhaps matches TRBD1 (5 bases). This CDR3 has 13 residues. CDR1 SQVTM and CDR2 ANQGSEA come from the germline V gene. Deletions cut 2 bases from V and 6 bases from J, with 11 bases between. As DNA, the CDR3 is TGCAGCGTTGAAAGTGACAGTCTCAATGAGCAGTTCTTC. Translating it yields CSVESDSLNEQFF.

The chain links TRBV6-5 to TRBJ2-1; 10 bases map to TRBD2. From germline, CDR1 is MNHEY and CDR2 SVGAGI. The V segment lost 6 bases and the J segment 6 bases; nucleotides outside the gene matches: 8. The CDR3 runs 15 residues. The DNA of the CDR3 is TGTGCCAGCAGCTTACTAGCGGGGTCGCTCAATGAGCAGTTCTTC. Its protein product is CASSLLAGSLNEQFF.

The chain carries TRBV5-4 and TRBJ1-5, with D possibly TRBD1 on 6 matching bases. The V end lost 4 bases, the J end lost 1 base, and 9 bases lay between the germline ends. CDR1 is SGHNT and CDR2 is YYREEE in the germline V gene (reference sequence). This CDR3 region has 14 residues. Written as DNA, the CDR3 is TGTGCCAGCAGCGAGGGGGGGAGCAATCAGCCCCAGCATTTT. This codes for CASSEGGSNQPQHF.

This clone was observed a single time. This chain's CDR3 is CASSLGDFQGGQPQHF. In DNA, the CDR3 is TGCGCCAGCAGCTTGGGGGACTTCCAGGGGGGACAGCCCCAGCATTTT. This chain links TRBV5-1 with TRBJ1-5; 7 nucleotides align to TRBD1. This CDR3 comprises 16 residues. V lost 0 bases, J lost 7 bases, and 10 bases stayed unmatched. Germline CDR1 is SGHRS and CDR2 is YFSETQ.

The rearrangement links TRBV7-2 to TRBJ2-7, with D perhaps matching TRBD1 (6 bases). V lost 0 bases to trimming and J lost 7 bases, with 13 bases between them. The CDR3 sequence is 14 residues long. CDR1 is SGHTA and CDR2 is FQGNSA in the germline V gene. CDR3 DNA sequence: TGTGCCAGCAGCTTAGCGGCAGGGGCCAGGGAGCAGTACTTC. Encoded protein: CASSLAAGAREQYF.

The count of this clone is one. V and J are TRBV28 and TRBJ2-2; D perhaps matches TRBD2 (6 bases). Germline loops: CDR1 MDHEN, CDR2 SYDVKM. This CDR3 region has 16 residues. Deletions cut 5 bases from V and 5 bases from J, with 18 bases between. Here the CDR3 DNA reads TGTGCCAGCAGTCTCCTACGCAAGGGGAGGACCGGGGAGCTGTTTTTT. As protein: CASSLLRKGRTGELFF.

The V call is TRBV18, the J call TRBJ1-2; D is unresolved. With 5 bases removed from V and 7 bases from J, the gap between germline ends came to 11 bases. Germline V gives CDR1 KGHSH, CDR2 LQKENI. There are 12 residues in the CDR3. Here the CDR3 reads CASSDKLIGYTF. The CDR3, as DNA: TGTGCCAGCTCAGACAAACTCATTGGCTACACCTTC.

This clone was seen once. V usage is TRBV7-3 and J usage is TRBJ1-2; D ambiguous. Deletions cut 1 base from V and 8 bases from J, with 17 bases between. Germline V gene data show CDR1 as SGHTA and CDR2 as FQGTGA. The CDR3 contains 15 residues. In DNA, the CDR3 is TGTGCCAGCAGCTTAAAGGGTGCGGGCCCTGAAGGCTACACCTTC. Protein: CASSLKGAGPEGYTF. The whole variable domain, filled in from reference TRBV7-3 and TRBJ1-2, reads GAGVSQTPSNKVTEKGKYVELRCDPISGHTALYWYRQSLGQGPEFLIYFQGTGAADDSGLPNDRFFAVRPEGSVSTLKIQRTERGDSAVYLCASSLKGAGPEGYTFGSGTRLTVV.

This chain uses TRBV14 with TRBJ2-3; D possibly corresponds to TRBD1 (6 bases). Per the germline V gene, CDR1 is SGHDN and CDR2 is FVKESK. This CDR3 has 17 amino acids. V lost 3 bases, J lost 1 base, and 17 bases lay in between. The CDR3 DNA is TGTGCCAGCAGCCAGGGACGGACAGTGGGGGGCACAGATACGCAGTATTTT. Its protein is CASSQGRTVGGTDTQYF.

This chain uses TRBV4-1 with TRBJ2-7; 10 nucleotides agree with TRBD2. Germline CDR1 and CDR2: MGHRA and YSYEKL. The CDR3 covers 16 residues. The ends lost 4 bases at V and 4 bases at J; junction bases unmatched: 10. The CDR3: CASSPRGTSGIYEQYF. In DNA, the CDR3 is TGCGCCAGCAGCCCCCGGGGTACTAGCGGGATTTACGAGCAGTACTTC.

The sample holds one count of this clone. The chain is built from TRBV2 and TRBJ2-5, with D maybe TRBD2 (6 bases). V lost 8 bases and J 7 bases, leaving 11 bases between the germline ends. This CDR3 has 11 residues. Germline loops: CDR1 SNHLY, CDR2 FYNNEI. DNA of the CDR3: TGTGCCAGCCGGATGGGGGGGACCCAGTACTTC. Its translation is CASRMGGTQYF.

This clone has a handful of counts. The genes are TRBV2 and TRBJ1-2, with 9 bases that match TRBD1. This CDR3 region has 14 residues. Germline-derived CDR1 and CDR2 are SNHLY and FYNNEI. V lost 4 bases to trimming and J lost 5 bases; unmatched junction nucleotides: 5. In nucleotides, the CDR3 is TGTGCCAGCAGTGTTCTCGGACAGGGGTATGGCTACACCTTC. Translated, it gives CASSVLGQGYGYTF. The full variable domain, in which reference TRBV2 and TRBJ1-2 provide the parts outside the CDR3, is EPEVTQTPSHQVTQMGQEVILRCVPISNHLYFYWYRQILGQKVEFLVSFYNNEISEKSEIFDDQFSVERPDGSNFTLKIRSTKLEDSAMYFCASSVLGQGYGYTFGSGTRLTVV.